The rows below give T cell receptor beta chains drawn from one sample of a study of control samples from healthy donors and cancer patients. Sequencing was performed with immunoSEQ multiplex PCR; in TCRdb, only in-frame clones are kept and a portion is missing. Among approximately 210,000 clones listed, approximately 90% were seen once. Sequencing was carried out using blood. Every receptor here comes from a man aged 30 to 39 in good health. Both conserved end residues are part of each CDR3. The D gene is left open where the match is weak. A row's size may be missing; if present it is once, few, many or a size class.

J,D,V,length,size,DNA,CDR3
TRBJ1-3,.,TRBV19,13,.,TGTGCCAGTAGTCTTTATATGGGGGACACCATATATTTT,CASSLYMGDTIYF
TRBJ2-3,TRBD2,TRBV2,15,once,TGTGCCAGCAGTCCCTATAGCGGGGGAACAGATACGCAGTATTTT,CASSPYSGGTDTQYF
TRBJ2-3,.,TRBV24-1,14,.,TGTGCCACCAGTGATTCTGGCAGAGTTCCGACGCAGTATTTT,CATSDSGRVPTQYF
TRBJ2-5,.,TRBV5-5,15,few,TGTGCCAGCAGCTTGGGGGGCATGCCCCAAGAGACCCAGTACTTC,CASSLGGMPQETQYF
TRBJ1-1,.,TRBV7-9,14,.,TGTGCCAGCAGCCCATGGACAGAGAACACTGAAGCTTTCTTT,CASSPWTENTEAFF
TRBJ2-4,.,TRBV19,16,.,TGTGCCAGTAGTATTGACAGACTGCTAGCCAAAAACATTCAGTACTTC,CASSIDRLLAKNIQYF
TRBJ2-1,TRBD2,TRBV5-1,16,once,TGCGCCAGCAGCCTACCGGGGACTAGCGGGGTGAATGAGCAGTTCTTC,CASSLPGTSGVNEQFF
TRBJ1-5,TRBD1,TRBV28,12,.,TGTGCCAGCAGTTTATCTAGGACAGGGGTACATTTT,CASSLSRTGVHF
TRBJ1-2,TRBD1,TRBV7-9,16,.,TGTGCCAGCAGCCAAGGACAGGCTCCGGGGTACTATGGCTACACCTTC,CASSQGQAPGYYGYTF
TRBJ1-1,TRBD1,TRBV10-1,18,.,TGCGCCAGCAGTGAGCGTATTTACAGGGGCCAGGGGGGCACTGAAGCTTTCTTT,CASSERIYRGQGGTEAFF
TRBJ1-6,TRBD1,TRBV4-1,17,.,TGCGCCAGCAGCCAAAGGGGACAGCCGAGTTATAATTCACCCCTCCACTTT,CASSQRGQPSYNSPLHF
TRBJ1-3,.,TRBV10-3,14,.,TGTGCCATCAGTGAGTCGAGGGCTGGAAACACCATATATTTT,CAISESRAGNTIYF
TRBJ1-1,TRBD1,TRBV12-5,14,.,TGTGCTAGTGGTTTTGGGACAGATGGGACTGAAGCTTTCTTT,CASGFGTDGTEAFF
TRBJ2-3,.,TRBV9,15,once,TGTGCCAGCAGCGTAGCGGGGGTAGGCACAGATACGCAGTATTTT,CASSVAGVGTDTQYF
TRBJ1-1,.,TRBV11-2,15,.,TGTGCCAGCAGCTTAGCCGGGGGGCGTAGGACTGAAGCTTTCTTT,CASSLAGGRRTEAFF
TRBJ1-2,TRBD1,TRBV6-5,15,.,TGTGCCAGCAGTAACTGGGGACAGGGCGCCCATGGCTACACCTTC,CASSNWGQGAHGYTF
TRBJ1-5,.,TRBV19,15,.,TGTGCCAGTAGCCTAACAGATTATAGCAATCAGCCCCAGCATTTT,CASSLTDYSNQPQHF
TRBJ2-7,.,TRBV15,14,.,TGTGCCACCAGCCGGGGGCAGGGTCCCTACGAGCAGTACTTC,CATSRGQGPYEQYF
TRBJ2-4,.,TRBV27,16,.,TGTGCCAGCGCTACTTTGCAGGCGGGGGCCAAAAACATTCAGTACTTC,CASATLQAGAKNIQYF
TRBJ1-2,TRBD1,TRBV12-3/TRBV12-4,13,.,TGTGCCAGCAGCCGGACAGGGGCTGACGGCTACACCTTC,CASSRTGADGYTF
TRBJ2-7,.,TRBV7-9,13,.,TGTGCCAGCAGCTCAACAGGGTTCTACGAGCAGTACTTC,CASSSTGFYEQYF
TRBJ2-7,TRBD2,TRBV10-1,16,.,TGCGCCAGCAGAACCATTACTAGCGGGGAGTCCTACGAGCAGTACTTC,CASRTITSGESYEQYF
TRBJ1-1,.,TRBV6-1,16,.,TGTGCCAGCAGTGCCCTGGGGGGGAGGGTGAACACTGAAGCTTTCTTT,CASSALGGRVNTEAFF
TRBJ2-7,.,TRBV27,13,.,TGTGCCAGCGCCCCCGGGGCTTCCTACGAGCAGTACTTC,CASAPGASYEQYF
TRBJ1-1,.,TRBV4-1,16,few,TGCGCCAGCAGCGGCCGGACAGTGCAGGTTTACGGTGAAGCTTTCTTT,CASSGRTVQVYGEAFF
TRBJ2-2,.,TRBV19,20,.,TGTGCCAGTAGTATGCGAGGTGGGGCCCCAGGGGTCCAGGGTACCGGGGAGCTGTTTTTT,CASSMRGGAPGVQGTGELFF
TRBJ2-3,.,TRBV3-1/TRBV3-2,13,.,TGTGCCAGCAGCCAAGTAGGGAAAGATACGCAGTATTTT,CASSQVGKDTQYF
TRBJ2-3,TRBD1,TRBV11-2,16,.,TGTGCCAGCAGCTTAGGGAGGGGACAGGGGCCAGATACGCAGTATTTT,CASSLGRGQGPDTQYF
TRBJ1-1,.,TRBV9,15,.,TGTGCCAGCAGCGTAGAGGATGATTCGAACACTGAAGCTTTCTTT,CASSVEDDSNTEAFF
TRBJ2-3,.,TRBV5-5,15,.,TGTGCCAGCAGCCTAGCGAGTGCTAGCACAGATACGCAGTATTTT,CASSLASASTDTQYF
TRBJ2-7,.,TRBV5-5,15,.,TGTGCCAGCAGCTTCAGGGGACAAGGGGTTTACGAGCAGTACTTC,CASSFRGQGVYEQYF
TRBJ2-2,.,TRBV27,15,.,TGTGCCAGCAGTTTATTGGTTGGGAACACCGGGGAGCTGTTTTTT,CASSLLVGNTGELFF
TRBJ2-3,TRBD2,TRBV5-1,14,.,TGCGCCAGCAGGGGGGGACTAGCAACAGATACGCAGTATTTT,CASRGGLATDTQYF
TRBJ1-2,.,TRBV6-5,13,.,TGTGCCAGCAGTTACCCGGGGGGCTATGGCTACACCTTC,CASSYPGGYGYTF
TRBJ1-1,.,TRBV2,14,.,TGTGCCAGCAGTGTAGGCAGTATGAACACTGAAGCTTTCTTT,CASSVGSMNTEAFF
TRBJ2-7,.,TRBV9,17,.,TGTGCCAGCAGCGTAGGCGGGGGGACAGGGAACGCATACGAGCAGTACTTC,CASSVGGGTGNAYEQYF
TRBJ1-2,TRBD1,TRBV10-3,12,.,TGTGCCATCAGCGGACAGGGCGATGGCTACACCTTC,CAISGQGDGYTF
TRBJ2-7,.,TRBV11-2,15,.,TGTGCCAGCAGCTTCGGGACACCCAGCTCCTACGAGCAGTACTTC,CASSFGTPSSYEQYF
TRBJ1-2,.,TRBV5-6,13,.,TGTGCCAGCAGCCGATTGCCTTCGGGGGGCTACACCTTC,CASSRLPSGGYTF
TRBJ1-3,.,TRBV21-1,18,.,TGTGCCAGCAGCAAAACCCCAAGCTGGGACAACTCTGGAAACACCATATATTTT,CASSKTPSWDNSGNTIYF
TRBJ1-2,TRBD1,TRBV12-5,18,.,TGTGCTAGTGGTTTGGCCCGGGACAGGCCTTTACCTAACTATGGCTACACCTTC,CASGLARDRPLPNYGYTF
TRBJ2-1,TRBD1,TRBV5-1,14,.,TGCGCCAGCAGCTCGGGACAGGAGTACAATGAGCAGTTCTTC,CASSSGQEYNEQFF
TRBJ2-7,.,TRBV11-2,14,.,TGTGCCAGCAGCGTGCCTGAGGTACCCTACGAGCAGTACTTC,CASSVPEVPYEQYF
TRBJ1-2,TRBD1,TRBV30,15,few,TGTGCCTGGATCCAGGACAGGACCTTTAACTATGGCTACACCTTC,CAWIQDRTFNYGYTF
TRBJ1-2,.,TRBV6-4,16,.,TGTGCCAGCAGTGAAGGTTTCGGTGGGAAGGACTATGGCTACACCTTC,CASSEGFGGKDYGYTF
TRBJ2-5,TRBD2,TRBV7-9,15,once,TGTGCCAGCAGCGGGACTAGCGGGGGGGAAGAGACCCAGTACTTC,CASSGTSGGEETQYF
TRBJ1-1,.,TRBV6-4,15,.,TGTGCCAGCAGTGACAACTCCGCAGGCCAGCCACGAGCTTTCTTT,CASSDNSAGQPRAFF
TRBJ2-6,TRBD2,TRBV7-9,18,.,TGTGCCAGCAGCTGGGAACTAGCGGGGGGGGCTGGGGCCAACGTCCTGACTTTC,CASSWELAGGAGANVLTF
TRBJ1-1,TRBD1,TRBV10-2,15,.,TGCGCCAGCAGCCCAAGACAGGGGGCGAACACTGAAGCTTTCTTT,CASSPRQGANTEAFF
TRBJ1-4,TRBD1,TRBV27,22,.,TGTGCCAGCAGTCCTAGACAGGGGGTCGGTCGGGGGGAGGGGGGGTTGAATGAAAAACTGTTTTTT,CASSPRQGVGRGEGGLNEKLFF
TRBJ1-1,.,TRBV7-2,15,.,TGTGCCAGCAGCTTAGACGGGACAAAGAGAACTGAAGCTTTCTTT,CASSLDGTKRTEAFF
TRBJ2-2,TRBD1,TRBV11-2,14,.,TGTGCCAGCAGACGACAGGGGGTCGCCGGGGAGCTGTTTTTT,CASRRQGVAGELFF
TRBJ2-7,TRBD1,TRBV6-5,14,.,TGTGCCAGTAGGGCCCTCGCAGGGGGATACGAGCAGTACTTC,CASRALAGGYEQYF
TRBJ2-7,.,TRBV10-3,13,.,TGTGCCATCAGCCCCTCCCCGGCCTACGAGCAGTACTTC,CAISPSPAYEQYF
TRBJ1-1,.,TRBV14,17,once,TGTGCCAGCAGCCAAGATTACGGACCTCTTCTTGGGGTGGAAGCTTTCTTT,CASSQDYGPLLGVEAFF